One and the same sample provided the 15 T cell receptor beta chains below, sequenced in a study of T cell repertoires in cytomegalovirus infection. TCRdb re-derived calls from the reads in MiXCR, one entry per CDR3 protein. The top ten clones hold around 7.6% of a sample with about 680,000 distinct CDR3 sequences, more than 20% of them seen once. The sample was CD8+ T cells from PBMCs. The receptors stem from a human donor in good health (CMV status not recorded). Some clones in this sample may be carry-over from other donors' samples.

This clonotype has more than one count but fewer than ten. The CDR3 region has the DNA TGTGCCAGCAGCACCACCGGGACTACCCAAGAGACCCAGTACTTC. Translating gives CASSTTGTTQETQYF. The chain employs TRBV9 and TRBJ2-5, with 7 bases that match TRBD2. CDR1 SGDLS and CDR2 YYNGEE come from the germline V gene. V was pared by 4 bases and J by 1 base, with 7 bases of the junction left unmatched. The CDR3 length is 15 residues.

This clonotype was seen repeatedly, ten times or more. The rearrangement joins TRBV11-3 to TRBJ1-6, with a tentative D call TRBD1 (6 bases). CDR3 size: 16 residues. Germline CDR1 reads SGHNT; CDR2 reads YENEEA. The ends were cut back, 3 bases at V and 7 bases at J, with 16 bases in the middle. In DNA form, the CDR3 reads TGTGCCAGCAGCTTGGGGGCTCCCAGGGTGAATTCACCCCTCCACTTT. Translated: CASSLGAPRVNSPLHF.

The table lists this clonotype with many counts. This rearrangement joins TRBV7-9 to TRBJ1-2; unclear D gene. V was trimmed by 5 bases and J by 7 bases, leaving 20 bases between them. Germline assignment: CDR1 SEHNR and CDR2 FQNEAQ (reference sequence). The CDR3 loop spans 15 amino acids. This chain's CDR3 is CASSPPQIRWGGYTF. The CDR3 DNA is TGTGCCAGCAGCCCTCCGCAGATCCGGTGGGGTGGCTACACCTTC. The complete variable domain, with remaining parts taken from reference TRBV7-9 and TRBJ1-2, reads DTGVSQNPRHKITKRGQNVTFRCDPISEHNRLYWYRQTLGQGPEFLTYFQNEAQLEKSRLLSDRFSAERPKGSFSTLEIQRTEQGDSAMYLCASSPPQIRWGGYTFGSGTRLTVV.

This clonotype occurred a few times. The chain joins TRBV19 to TRBJ1-5; 7 positions match TRBD1. CDR1 is LNHDA, CDR2 SQIVND, per germline (reference sequence). The CDR3 runs to 14 residues. The V and J ends lost 5 bases and 4 bases, in that order; junction bases with no gene match: 5. The CDR3 here is CASSRDRPNQPQHF. CDR3 DNA: TGTGCCAGTAGTCGGGACAGACCTAATCAGCCCCAGCATTTT. Variable domain in full (rest from reference TRBV19 and TRBJ1-5): DGGITQSPKYLFRKEGQNVTLSCEQNLNHDAMYWYRQDPGQGLRLIYYSQIVNDFQKGDIAEGYSVSREKKESFPLTVTSAQKNPTAFYLCASSRDRPNQPQHFGDGTRLSIL.

This clonotype was observed a handful of times. The genes are TRBV28 and TRBJ2-2, with D perhaps TRBD1 (6 bases). CDR1 and CDR2 from the germline V gene are MDHEN and SYDVKM. This CDR3 comprises 15 residues. Trimming left V 4 bases short and J 4 bases short, with 13 bases between. CDR3 nucleotides: TGTGCCAGCAGTTGGGGGCCAGGGCTCACCGGGGAGCTGTTTTTT. Its translation is CASSWGPGLTGELFF.

Only a few counts were recorded for this clonotype. The chain joins TRBV2 to TRBJ2-2; D gene unclear. Germline CDR1 and CDR2: SNHLY and FYNNEI. There are 14 residues in the CDR3. V was pared by 4 bases and J by 0 bases, with 6 bases between. The DNA of the CDR3 is TGTGCCAGCAGTGCGTGGTCGAACACCGGGGAGCTGTTTTTT. Translation gives CASSAWSNTGELFF. Using reference TRBV2 and TRBJ2-2 for the parts outside the CDR3, the full variable domain is EPEVTQTPSHQVTQMGQEVILRCVPISNHLYFYWYRQILGQKVEFLVSFYNNEISEKSEIFDDQFSVERPDGSNFTLKIRSTKLEDSAMYFCASSAWSNTGELFFGEGSRLTVL.

This clonotype was observed a single time. V is TRBV20-1 and J is TRBJ1-1; tentative D call: TRBD1 (6 bases). Germline-derived CDR1 and CDR2 are DFQATT and SNEGSKA (reference sequence). Between the trimmed V and J ends, which lost 5 bases and 4 bases, there was a span of 17 bases. The CDR3 covers 14 residues. The CDR3 nucleotides are TGCAGTGCTTACAGTCCAGGGGAGGGCACTGAAGCTTTCTTT. This codes for CSAYSPGEGTEAFF.

This clonotype appeared a few times. The chain is built from TRBV11-2 and TRBJ1-1; TRBD1 aligns across 7 bases. The ends lost 7 bases at V and 0 bases at J; junction bases unmatched: 8. The CDR3 consists of 15 residues. Germline V gene data show CDR1 as SGHAT and CDR2 as FQNNGV. CDR3 loop: CASTANRGLNTEAFF. In DNA form, the CDR3 reads TGTGCCAGCACCGCTAACAGGGGCCTGAACACTGAAGCTTTCTTT.

A few counts support this clonotype. The chain has TRBV12-3 or TRBV12-4 and TRBJ1-2, with 12 bases identical to TRBD1. J lost 6 bases, V lost 2 bases, and 10 bases had no gene match. The CDR3 extends over 17 amino acids. The CDR3 DNA follows: TGTGCCAGCAGTTTAAGAGGGACAGGGGGCGAGGATGATGGCTACACCTTC. Protein sequence: CASSLRGTGGEDDGYTF.

The rearrangement links TRBV7-9 to TRBJ2-3; D may be TRBD1 or TRBD2 (5 bases each). The ends were cut back, 5 bases at V and 1 base at J, with 13 bases in the middle. Germline lookup yields CDR1 SEHNR and CDR2 FQNEAQ (reference sequence). This CDR3 contains 15 residues. The CDR3 spells CASSPLRDGTDTQYF. CDR3 in DNA: TGTGCCAGCAGCCCCCTCAGGGACGGCACAGATACGCAGTATTTT.

The chain carries TRBV5-4 and TRBJ2-5; 9 bases map to TRBD2. Germline CDR1 and CDR2: SGHNT and YYREEE (reference sequence). CDR3 length equals 15 residues. V dropped 4 bases and J dropped 3; count of bases not matched to a gene: 7. The CDR3 coding sequence is TGTGCCAGCAGCCCAAGGGCTAGCGGGGAAGAGACCCAGTACTTC. Translation: CASSPRASGEETQYF.

The chain has TRBV12-5 and TRBJ2-1; no definite D call. This CDR3 comprises 13 residues. V lost 7 bases and J 15 bases, leaving 22 bases between the germline ends. Germline CDR1 is LGHNT and CDR2 is FRNRAP. In nucleotides, the CDR3 is TGTGCTAGTGCCCAACATCCCTTCGATCGCCGGTTCTTC. Its translation: CASAQHPFDRRFF.

V is TRBV20-1 and J is TRBJ1-1; perhaps TRBD1 as D (5 bases). Trimming pared 3 bases from V and 5 bases from J, leaving 10 bases between. In germline, CDR1 is DFQATT, CDR2 SNEGSKA (reference sequence). The CDR3 covers 12 residues. CDR3 sequence reads: CSARLRGTEAFF. CDR3 DNA sequence: TGCAGTGCTAGGTTGAGGGGTACTGAAGCTTTCTTT.

The gene calls are TRBV28 and TRBJ2-1; no firm D call. The ends were cut back, 6 bases at V and 9 bases at J, with 12 bases in the middle. The CDR3 is 12 amino acids. The germline V gene encodes CDR1 MDHEN and CDR2 SYDVKM. CDR3 in amino acids: CASSPYLVEQFF. CDR3 nucleotides: TGTGCCAGCAGCCCATACTTGGTTGAGCAGTTCTTC.

This clonotype has just a few counts. The genes are TRBV6-5 and TRBJ2-5; 7 bases align to TRBD1. The CDR3 is 15 amino acids. Unmatched junction bases numbered 8, after V lost 5 bases and J lost 2 bases. The germline V gene has CDR1 MNHEY and CDR2 SVGAGI. The CDR3 coding sequence is TGTGCCAGCAGTGCAGGGGGAGAAACTCAAGAGACCCAGTACTTC. Translated: CASSAGGETQETQYF.